The 27 T cell receptor beta chains listed next were all sequenced from one sample in a study of T cell changes during pregnancy in multiple sclerosis. The repertoire was sequenced with immunoSEQ multiplex PCR; TCRdb's copy has only in-frame clones and lacks some. The profile shows over 85,000 clones, 90% of them singletons. The sample consisted of peripheral blood, taken in the second trimester of pregnancy. Receptor source: a female donor in good health, enrolled as a control in a pregnancy study.

This clone has just one count. The chain uses TRBV19 and TRBJ2-2; D may be TRBD2 (6 bases). There are 16 residues in the CDR3. Germline V CDR1 and CDR2: LNHDA, SQIVND (reference sequence). The ends were cut back, 0 bases at V and 7 bases at J, with 15 bases in the middle. The CDR3 here is CASSIDGDLSHGELFF. The DNA of the CDR3 is TGTGCCAGTAGTATAGATGGGGACTTGAGTCACGGGGAGCTGTTTTTT.

V gene TRBV6-5 combines with J gene TRBJ2-7; possible D gene TRBD1, 6 bases. With 7 bases removed from V and 1 base from J, the gap between germline ends came to 14 bases. This CDR3 is built from 14 residues. Germline V lookup: CDR1 MNHEY, CDR2 SVGAGI. Here the CDR3 reads CASTRTEGSYEQYF. The CDR3 coding sequence is TGTGCCAGCACCAGGACAGAAGGGTCCTACGAGCAGTACTTC.

This clone appeared a few times. This chain links TRBV5-1 with TRBJ2-1; 13 nucleotides align to TRBD2. Unmatched junction bases numbered 5, after V lost 2 bases and J lost 6 bases. The CDR3 covers 16 residues. Germline values: CDR1 SGHRS, CDR2 YFSETQ. In DNA form, the CDR3 reads TGCGCCAGCAGCTTCGGAGGGACTAGCGGGATCAATGAGCAGTTCTTC. It codes for CASSFGGTSGINEQFF.

This sequence joins TRBV6-4 and TRBJ1-2, with D hard to call. Per the germline V gene, CDR1 is MRHNA and CDR2 is SNTAGT. CDR3 size: 12 residues. Trimming cost V 2 bases and J 6 bases, with 7 bases left between them. The CDR3 is CASSDGGHGYTF. The CDR3 nucleotides are TGTGCCAGCAGTGACGGAGGCCATGGCTACACCTTC.

The chain combines TRBV7-8 with TRBJ1-1; D is undetermined. Germline lookup yields CDR1 SGHVS and CDR2 FQNEAQ. The CDR3 runs to 14 residues. V lost 5 bases to trimming and J lost 4 bases, with 14 bases between them. CDR3 sequence: CASSPSSRATEAFF. CDR3 nucleotides: TGTGCCAGCAGCCCCTCCTCCCGAGCCACTGAAGCTTTCTTT.

The chain is built from TRBV12-5 and TRBJ2-1; D perhaps matches TRBD2 (6 bases). The germline V gene has CDR1 LGHNT and CDR2 FRNRAP. Trimming removed 6 bases from V and 0 bases from J, with 12 bases in between. CDR3 length: 15 amino acids. The CDR3 spells CASGTTSSSYNEQFF. The CDR3 nucleotides read TGTGCTAGTGGCACCACTAGCAGCTCCTACAATGAGCAGTTCTTC.

This chain joins TRBV15 and TRBJ2-2; 10 positions agree with TRBD1. This CDR3 is built from 18 residues. The ends lost 4 bases at V and 0 bases at J; junction bases unmatched: 8. Germline CDR1 reads LNHNV; CDR2 reads YYDKDF (reference sequence). The CDR3 DNA follows: TGTGCCACCAGCACCGGACAGGGGGTATTCGCGAACACCGGGGAGCTGTTTTTT. The encoded protein is CATSTGQGVFANTGELFF.

The chain links TRBV6-5 to TRBJ1-2, with D maybe TRBD1 (6 bases). Trimming left V 5 bases short and J 5 bases short, with 18 bases between. Germline values: CDR1 MNHEY, CDR2 SVGAGI. The CDR3 has 15 amino acids. CDR3 region: CASSPRGGGRYGYTF. CDR3 nucleotide sequence: TGTGCCAGCAGTCCCCGGGGAGGGGGAAGATATGGCTACACCTTC.

V is TRBV2 and J is TRBJ1-2; the match to TRBD1 covers 9 bases. The CDR3 is made up of 18 amino acids. Germline loops: CDR1 SNHLY, CDR2 FYNNEI. The J segment lost 5 bases and the V segment lost 8 bases, leaving 21 bases of the junction unmatched. The CDR3 region is CASSQPGTGLTLGYGYTF. For the CDR3, the DNA is TGTGCCAGCTCCCAACCAGGGACAGGGTTGACCTTAGGTTATGGCTACACCTTC.

This rearrangement joins TRBV28 to TRBJ1-6; D possibly corresponds to TRBD1 (5 bases). Trimming took off 6 bases at V and 9 bases at J, with 15 bases between the two ends. The length of the CDR3 is 14 residues. Germline V CDR1 and CDR2: MDHEN, SYDVKM. The CDR3 spells CASRAGLLTSPLHF. The CDR3 DNA reads as TGTGCCAGCAGGGCGGGGCTCCTTACTTCACCCCTCCACTTT.

The V gene is TRBV6-4, the J gene TRBJ1-1, with 9 bases matching TRBD1. Per the germline V gene, CDR1 is MRHNA and CDR2 is SNTAGT. The ends lost 7 bases at V and 0 bases at J; junction bases unmatched: 3. This CDR3 comprises 14 residues. The CDR3 reads CASKGQGLNTEAFF. The CDR3 nucleotides are TGTGCCAGCAAGGGACAGGGATTGAACACTGAAGCTTTCTTT.

Written as DNA, the CDR3 is TGTGCCAGCAGTCCCCCCAGACAGGGATTAAATCAGCCCCAGCATTTT. Its translation: CASSPPRQGLNQPQHF. The chain combines TRBV28 with TRBJ1-5; 7 bases are a match to TRBD1. The germline gives CDR1 MDHEN, CDR2 SYDVKM. The CDR3 has 16 amino acids. The trim removed 5 bases at V and 4 bases at J, leaving 11 bases unmatched.

The chain carries TRBV28 and TRBJ2-5; no firm D call. This CDR3 comprises 13 residues. Germline CDR1 reads MDHEN; CDR2 reads SYDVKM. V was clipped by 3 bases and J by 2 bases, with 7 bases between them. The CDR3 spells CASSLVAQETQYF. For the CDR3, the DNA is TGTGCCAGCAGTTTGGTAGCACAAGAGACCCAGTACTTC.

V and J are TRBV7-6 and TRBJ2-7, with 10 bases that match TRBD1. V trimming: 4 bases; J trimming: 3 bases; junction bases outside the gene matches: 6. The CDR3 loop spans 15 amino acids. The germline V gene encodes CDR1 SGHVS and CDR2 FNYEAQ. CDR3 sequence (DNA): TGTGCCAGCAGCTCCGGGACAGGGGATTTCTACGAGCAGTACTTC. Translation: CASSSGTGDFYEQYF.

A few counts support this clone. This sequence joins TRBV28 and TRBJ1-6, with a weak D call TRBD1 (6 bases). Germline assignment: CDR1 MDHEN and CDR2 SYDVKM. V shed 3 bases and J shed 14 bases, with 23 bases lying between them. This CDR3 region has 16 residues. For the CDR3, the DNA is TGTGCCAGCAGTTTTGGTTCGGCAGGGGAATGGTCGACCCTCCACTTT. It encodes CASSFGSAGEWSTLHF. The full variable domain, rest sourced from reference TRBV28 and TRBJ1-6, is DVKVTQSSRYLVKRTGEKVFLECVQDMDHENMFWYRQDPGLGLRLIYFSYDVKMKEKGDIPEGYSVSREKKERFSLILESASTNQTSMYLCASSFGSAGEWSTLHFGNGTRLTVT.

This chain's CDR3 is CASSSGHRDYNSPLHF. CDR3 coding DNA: TGTGCCAGTAGTAGTGGCCACAGGGACTATAATTCACCCCTCCACTTT. The chain recombines TRBV19 with TRBJ1-6; a weak D match, TRBD1 (6 bases). Germline-derived CDR1 and CDR2 are LNHDA and SQIVND (reference sequence). This CDR3 is built from 16 residues. V dropped 4 bases and J dropped 3 bases, with 13 bases sitting between them.

The chain carries TRBV21-1 and TRBJ1-5. TRBV21-1 is classified as a pseudogene. The CDR3 loop spans 15 amino acids. CDR3 coding DNA: TGTGCCAGCATCGACGGGGGGTATAGCAATCAGCCCCAGCATTTT. Amino acid sequence: CASIDGGYSNQPQHF.

This clone was observed once. The chain carries TRBV6-5 and TRBJ1-2, with unresolved D. V gave up 7 bases and J gave up 5 bases, with 14 bases separating them. Germline CDR1 and CDR2: MNHEY and SVGAGI. The length of the CDR3 is 13 residues. CDR3: CASTNRGGYGYTF. The CDR3 DNA reads TGTGCCAGCACCAATCGGGGAGGGTATGGCTACACCTTC.

The rearrangement uses TRBV5-6 and TRBJ1-2, with D uncertain. Germline loops: CDR1 SGHDT, CDR2 YYEEEE. This CDR3 has 17 amino acids. Trimming took 2 bases from V and 5 from J, leaving 22 bases between them. The CDR3 DNA is TGTGCCAGCAGCTTTTTGGTGCGGCATATAGGAGGATATGGCTACACCTTC. Its protein is CASSFLVRHIGGYGYTF.

This sequence joins TRBV7-9 and TRBJ1-5; D is undetermined. Germline CDR1 and CDR2: SEHNR and FQNEAQ (reference sequence). V lost 1 base to trimming and J lost 4 bases, with 5 bases between them. This CDR3 region has 13 residues. DNA for the CDR3: TGTGCCAGCAGCTTAGAAGCGAATCAGCCCCAGCATTTT. This gives the protein CASSLEANQPQHF.

J is TRBJ1-2 and V is TRBV6-6; 7 bases fit TRBD1. The CDR3 is 14 residues long. After removal of 4 bases from V and 6 bases from J, the junction contained 8 bases not matched to a gene. Germline CDR1 and CDR2: MNHNY and SVGAGI (reference sequence). CDR3 protein: CASSSGQSLDGYTF. The CDR3 coding sequence is TGTGCCAGCAGTTCGGGACAGAGCCTCGATGGCTACACCTTC.

The genes are TRBV19 and TRBJ1-5; tentative D call: TRBD1 (6 bases). Germline CDR1 is LNHDA and CDR2 is SQIVND (reference sequence). This CDR3 has 16 residues. With 1 base removed from V and 2 bases from J, the gap between germline ends came to 12 bases. CDR3 loop: CASSIVTGGGNQPQHF. DNA for the CDR3: TGTGCCAGTAGTATAGTTACGGGGGGCGGCAATCAGCCCCAGCATTTT.

The chain links TRBV5-6 to TRBJ2-3; 8 nucleotides align to TRBD2. CDR1 and CDR2 from the germline V gene are SGHDT and YYEEEE. The trim removed 4 bases at V and 6 bases at J, leaving 10 bases unmatched. The CDR3 is 15 residues long. CDR3 DNA sequence: TGTGCCAGCAGCGGTTCGACTAGCGTTAGGGATACGCAGTATTTT. Translated: CASSGSTSVRDTQYF.

The CDR3, as DNA: TGTGCCAGCAGAAGGGACAGGGAGGGCTACACCTTC. Protein: CASRRDREGYTF. This rearrangement joins TRBV6-1 to TRBJ1-2, with 9 bases fitting TRBD1. Germline values: CDR1 MNHNS, CDR2 SASEGT. This CDR3 contains 12 residues. Trimming cost V 6 bases and J 8 bases; bases outside gene matches: 4.

V usage is TRBV14 and J usage is TRBJ2-1, with 11 nucleotides matching TRBD2. With 5 bases clipped from V and 2 bases from J, the junction kept 2 bases outside the gene matches. Per germline, CDR1 SGHDN and CDR2 FVKESK. This CDR3 contains 15 residues. This CDR3 is CASSFSGGAYNEQFF. The CDR3 nucleotides are TGTGCCAGCAGCTTTAGCGGGGGGGCCTACAATGAGCAGTTCTTC.

The gene calls are TRBV5-4 and TRBJ1-2; D is unclear. From germline, CDR1 is SGHNT and CDR2 YYREEE (reference sequence). The V gene lost 7 bases and the J gene lost 3 bases, with 25 bases spanning the gap. This CDR3 comprises 17 residues. The CDR3 DNA follows: TGTGCCAGCGACCAAGTAGGAAAGCGGCGGAATCACTATGGCTACACCTTC. Its protein is CASDQVGKRRNHYGYTF.

The chain carries TRBV7-2 and TRBJ1-6; D call uncertain. V lost 5 bases and J 8 bases, leaving 7 bases between the germline ends. The CDR3 runs 12 residues. Per germline, CDR1 SGHTA and CDR2 FQGNSA. The CDR3 is CASSTTYSPLHF. Here the CDR3 DNA reads TGTGCCAGCAGCACTACCTATTCACCCCTCCACTTT. Full variable domain (rest looked up from reference TRBV7-2 and TRBJ1-6): GAGVSQSPSNKVTEKGKDVELRCDPISGHTALYWYRQSLGQGLEFLIYFQGNSAPDKSGLPSDRFSAERTGGSVSTLTIQRTQQEDSAVYLCASSTTYSPLHFGNGTRLTVT.